Presented here are 20 T cell receptor beta chains from one specimen sequenced in a study of immune heterogeneity within non-small cell lung tumors. TCRs were amplified from roughly 590 ng gDNA of bulk tumor per sample. Several biopsies per primary tumor were taken during surgery, spaced as far apart as possible. Newly diagnosed with untreated non-small cell lung cancer, the patients underwent curative surgery. TCR beta CDR3 regions came from multiplex PCR with 32 forward V and 13 reverse J primers. TCRdb independently ran MiXCR on the multiplex PCR reads; one entry per CDR3 protein. This table holds 9,500 to 11,000 distinct CDR3 sequences, approximately 21% found once. Sequencing was done on a sample of lung tumor tissue. The source is a man in his sixties with non-small cell lung cancer.

This clonotype came up a few times. J is TRBJ1-4 and V is TRBV6-1, with 11 bases lining up with TRBD1. V shed 5 bases, J shed 8 bases, and the junction held 4 bases outside the gene matches. The germline gives CDR1 MNHNS, CDR2 SASEGT. The CDR3 is 14 residues long. The CDR3 protein is CASSPDRGREKLFF. DNA for the CDR3: TGTGCCAGCAGTCCGGACAGGGGGCGCGAAAAACTGTTTTTT.

This clonotype was seen a few times. The chain is built from TRBV11-3 and TRBJ2-1, with a weak D call TRBD2 (5 bases). V was shortened by 2 bases and J by 15 bases, with 20 bases between the two germline ends. Germline V gene sequence: CDR1 SGHNT, CDR2 YENEEA. The CDR3 has 14 residues. Here the CDR3 DNA reads TGTGCCAGCAGCTTACGAAGTGGCGACTATCCTCGGTTCTTC. This codes for CASSLRSGDYPRFF.

This clonotype was observed a single time. The chain uses TRBV7-2 and TRBJ2-7, with D possibly being TRBD1 (5 bases). Trimming took 7 bases from V and 0 from J, leaving 13 bases between them. The CDR3 consists of 14 residues. CDR1 SGHTA and CDR2 FQGNSA come from the germline V gene. The CDR3 loop reads CASTSTAYSYEQYF. DNA of the CDR3: TGTGCCAGCACCTCGACAGCTTACTCCTACGAGCAGTACTTC. The complete variable domain, with remaining parts taken from reference TRBV7-2 and TRBJ2-7, reads GAGVSQSPSNKVTEKGKDVELRCDPISGHTALYWYRQSLGQGLEFLIYFQGNSAPDKSGLPSDRFSAERTGGSVSTLTIQRTQQEDSAVYLCASTSTAYSYEQYFGPGTRLTVT.

This clonotype is labeled medium-sized (0.01 to 0.1%). The chain combines TRBV28 with TRBJ2-7; 7 positions agree with TRBD2. Germline CDR1 and CDR2: MDHEN and SYDVKM. This CDR3 has 15 residues. J was trimmed by 7 bases and V by 6 bases; bases with no gene match: 15. The DNA for the CDR3 is TGTGCCAGCAGGATCACGCTTGGCGGGAGTGGGGAGCAGTACTTC. It yields the protein CASRITLGGSGEQYF.

By share, this clonotype ranks as medium-sized. CDR3 protein: CASSVVTSGSYEQYF. CDR3 sequence (DNA): TGTGCCAGCAGTGTTGTCACTAGCGGCTCCTACGAGCAGTACTTC. The chain combines TRBV2 with TRBJ2-7; 8 bases fit TRBD2. V was pared by 4 bases and J by 0 bases, with 5 bases of the junction left unmatched. Germline V gives CDR1 SNHLY, CDR2 FYNNEI. This CDR3 contains 15 residues.

This clonotype is medium-sized (0.01 to 0.1%) within its sample. The J gene is TRBJ1-4, the V gene TRBV20-1; a weak D match, TRBD1 (6 bases). This CDR3 comprises 12 residues. Germline values: CDR1 DFQATT, CDR2 SNEGSKA (reference sequence). V was trimmed by 1 base and J by 8 bases, leaving 8 bases between them. The DNA of the CDR3 is TGCAGTGCTAGAGGCAGGGGCGAAAAACTGTTTTTT. It translates to CSARGRGEKLFF.

This clonotype came up a few times. This chain uses TRBV29-1 with TRBJ2-3, with D possibly being TRBD1 (5 bases). V lost 7 bases and J lost 6, with 11 bases in between. This CDR3 has 11 residues. The germline V gene has CDR1 SQVTM and CDR2 ANQGSEA. DNA of the CDR3: TGCAGCGCAGAGGACATCGATACGCAGTATTTT. Its protein product is CSAEDIDTQYF.

The rearrangement links TRBV7-9 to TRBJ1-6; TRBD1 might be the D (6 bases). With 4 bases removed from V and 6 bases from J, the gap between germline ends came to 13 bases. Germline-derived CDR1 and CDR2 are SEHNR and FQNEAQ (reference sequence). The CDR3 sequence is 15 residues long. CDR3 amino acids: CASSSQGQINSPLHF. The CDR3 DNA reads as TGTGCCAGCAGCTCGCAAGGACAGATTAATTCACCCCTCCACTTT.

The chain recombines TRBV3-1 with TRBJ2-1; 8 nucleotides line up with TRBD2. The V and J ends lost 0 bases and 4 bases, in that order; junction bases with no gene match: 2. Germline V gene data show CDR1 as LGHDT and CDR2 as YNNKEL (reference sequence). The CDR3 is 15 residues long. For the CDR3, the DNA is TGTGCCAGCAGCCAAGAACTAGCGGATTACAATGAGCAGTTCTTC. This gives the protein CASSQELADYNEQFF.

The chain couples TRBV3-1 to TRBJ2-2; D remains ambiguous. With 2 bases removed from V and 7 bases from J, the gap between germline ends came to 2 bases. Germline V gene data show CDR1 as LGHDT and CDR2 as YNNKEL (reference sequence). The CDR3 is 11 amino acids. The CDR3 spells CASSQRGELFF. In nucleotides, the CDR3 is TGTGCCAGCAGCCAACGCGGGGAGCTGTTTTTT.

This clonotype has a handful of counts. The chain has TRBV4-2 and TRBJ2-2; perhaps TRBD1 as D (5 bases). V shed 3 bases and J shed 2 bases, with 10 bases lying between them. CDR3 length: 15 amino acids. Per the germline V gene, CDR1 is LGHNA and CDR2 is YNFKEQ. This chain's CDR3 is CASSHGQANTGELFF. As DNA, the CDR3 is TGTGCCAGCAGCCACGGACAAGCAAACACCGGGGAGCTGTTTTTT.

This chain links TRBV7-9 with TRBJ1-4, with 7 bases identical to TRBD1. This CDR3 comprises 14 residues. Germline values: CDR1 SEHNR, CDR2 FQNEAQ (reference sequence). Germline trimming cut 5 bases from V and 5 bases from J; bases unmatched to any gene: 5. This CDR3 reads CASSEEDRNEKLFF. As DNA, the CDR3 is TGTGCCAGCAGCGAGGAGGACAGGAATGAAAAACTGTTTTTT.

This clonotype counts as medium-sized. The CDR3 protein is CASTSKAGDRDTQYF. In DNA, the CDR3 is TGTGCCAGCACATCAAAAGCGGGGGATCGGGATACGCAGTATTTT. The chain couples TRBV2 to TRBJ2-3; 8 nucleotides align to TRBD2. This CDR3 contains 15 residues. Germline trimming cut 7 bases from V and 6 bases from J; bases unmatched to any gene: 12. In germline, CDR1 is SNHLY, CDR2 FYNNEI.

The chain recombines TRBV7-9 with TRBJ2-1; D gene unclear. The V gene lost 1 base and the J gene lost 5 bases, with 9 bases spanning the gap. This CDR3 region has 14 residues. Germline V gene sequence: CDR1 SEHNR, CDR2 FQNEAQ (reference sequence). The CDR3 sequence: CASSLESINNEQFF. The CDR3 nucleotides read TGTGCCAGCAGCTTAGAGAGTATCAACAATGAGCAGTTCTTC.

The chain is built from TRBV30 and TRBJ2-3; D may correspond to TRBD1 or TRBD2 (6 bases each). This CDR3 has 14 residues. The germline gives CDR1 GTSNPN, CDR2 SVGIG (reference sequence). V was pared by 2 bases and J by 2 bases, with 11 bases between. The CDR3 DNA follows: TGTGCCTGGAGTTTCGGGGGCCCCACAGATACGCAGTATTTT. This sequence encodes CAWSFGGPTDTQYF.

On this clonotype itself: This may be a read error, as it is one base from a much larger clone. The rearrangement uses TRBV19 and TRBJ2-7; no reliable D call. V was shortened by 3 bases and J by 5 bases, with 17 bases between the two germline ends. Germline V gene sequence: CDR1 LNHDA, CDR2 SQIVND (reference sequence). CDR3 length: 15 amino acids. Written as DNA, the CDR3 is TGTGCCAGTAGTATCGCATTCGGGCAGTGCCACGAGCAGTACTTC. Translation: CASSIAFGQCHEQYF.

A word on this clonotype: This may arise from a read error, as a much more abundant clone is one base away. The V call is TRBV19, the J call TRBJ1-2, with TRBD1 identical over 11 bases. CDR3 length: 14 amino acids. Germline V lookup: CDR1 LNHDA, CDR2 SQIVND (reference sequence). In DNA form, the CDR3 reads TGTGCCAGTAGGGACAGGGGGCTTCACTATGACTACACCTTC. Protein sequence: CASRDRGLHYDYTF.

This clonotype was observed many times. CDR3 nucleotide sequence: TGTGCCAGCAGCCAAGATCTGGGCAGCAATCAGCCCCAGCATTTT. Translation: CASSQDLGSNQPQHF. This chain joins TRBV3-1 and TRBJ1-5; no definite D call. CDR3 length equals 15 residues. Germline loops: CDR1 LGHDT, CDR2 YNNKEL (reference sequence). Trimming removed 0 bases from V and 1 base from J, with 7 bases in between.

By share of the sample, this clonotype is medium-sized. The rearrangement uses TRBV6-1 and TRBJ2-7; D unresolved. V gave up 3 bases and J gave up 3 bases, with 9 bases separating them. This CDR3 comprises 13 residues. CDR1 is MNHNS, CDR2 SASEGT, per germline. CDR3: CASSEYTSYEQYF. The CDR3 nucleotides read TGTGCCAGCAGTGAGTACACCAGCTACGAGCAGTACTTC.

This sequence joins TRBV20-1 and TRBJ1-5; TRBD1 is a possible D gene (5 bases). Germline CDR1 is DFQATT and CDR2 is SNEGSKA (reference sequence). The CDR3 sequence is 18 residues long. V gave up 5 bases and J gave up 1 base, with 24 bases separating them. The CDR3 is CSAGTEPVGDASNQPQHF. The CDR3 coding sequence is TGCAGTGCTGGGACGGAACCGGTAGGGGACGCCAGCAATCAGCCCCAGCATTTT.